This note documents a single T cell receptor beta chain sequence. As yet, its antigen is unknown. Method: immunoSEQ multiplex PCR; TCRdb's copy keeps in-frame clones and lacks some. The profile shows around 92,000 clones, roughly 89% of them singletons. CDR1 MNHGY and CDR2 SAAAGT come from the germline V gene. The CDR3 has 17 amino acids. The data belong to a study of a mutant IDH1 vaccine in newly diagnosed glioma. Study-wide background: Treated patients, averaging 40.4 years, were 62.5% male and around 40% female. Most patients had received both radiotherapy and temozolomide, the prior options being radiotherapy, temozolomide, or both. Study outcomes and limitations: Pseudoprogression seemed unrelated to changes in top peripheral T cell clonotypes.

The time point denotes: baseline, week 1 (first vaccination visit). The treatment is: pre-vaccination baseline after standard-of-care therapy. Donors' newly diagnosed IDH1-mutant WHO grade 3 or 4 astrocytomas lacked nuclear ATRX. The rearrangement links TRBV6-8 to TRBJ2-5, with 11 nucleotides matching TRBD2. The J call is uncertain, as TRBJ2-7 better fits the DNA end. The sequenced sample was PBMCs, obtained from a glioma patient treated with radiotherapy, temozolomide or both. This clonotype originated in a woman aged 45-60 years with glioma. The CDR3 protein is CASSYPSLAGDTYEQYF. The CDR3 nucleotides are TGTGCCAGCAGTTACCCCTCACTAGCGGGAGACACCTACGAGCAGTACTTC.